This T cell receptor (beta chain) stems from a study of OX40 agonist ivuxolimab in advanced cancers. Study in general: With ivuxolimab, an agonistic anti-OX40 (CD134) antibody, patients were treated. Across the patients, intravenous ivuxolimab was delivered every 2 weeks at 0.01 to 10 mg/kg.

About this clone itself: Its target is unknown.

The V gene lost 0 bases and the J gene lost 1 base, with 8 bases spanning the gap. Germline CDR1 and CDR2: SGHRS and YFSETQ. This CDR3 comprises 15 residues. Findings of the study overall: Normalized T-cell clonal expansion was also low in some nonresponders.

TCRdb's table, derived via immunoSEQ multiplex PCR, lists solely in-frame clones and lacks some. Of 77,000 or so clones listed, about 90% were seen once; the top ten hold around 2%. The source was CD4+ or CD8+ T cells sorted from blood, collected in a trial of the OX40 agonist ivuxolimab. This TCR was sampled from an adult with an advanced solid tumor such as melanoma, head and neck, liver or kidney cancer. This sequence joins TRBV5-1 and TRBJ2-1; D gene uncertain. CDR3 sequence (DNA): TGCGCCAGCAGCTTGGCCCAGTCGTCCTACAATGAGCAGTTCTTC. Its translation is CASSLAQSSYNEQFF.